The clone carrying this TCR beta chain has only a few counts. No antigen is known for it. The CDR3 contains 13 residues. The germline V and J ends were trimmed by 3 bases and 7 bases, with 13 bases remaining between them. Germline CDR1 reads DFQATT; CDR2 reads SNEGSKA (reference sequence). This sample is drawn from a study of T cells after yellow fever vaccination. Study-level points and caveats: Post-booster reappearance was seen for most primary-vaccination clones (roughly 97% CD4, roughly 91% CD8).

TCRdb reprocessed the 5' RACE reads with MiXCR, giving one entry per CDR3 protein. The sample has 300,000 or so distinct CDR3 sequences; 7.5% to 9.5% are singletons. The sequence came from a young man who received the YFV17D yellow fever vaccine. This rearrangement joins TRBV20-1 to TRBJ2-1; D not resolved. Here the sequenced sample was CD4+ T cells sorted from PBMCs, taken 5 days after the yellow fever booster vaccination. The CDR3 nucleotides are TGCAGTGCTAGTGTGATCTGGGTTAATGAGCAGTTCTTC. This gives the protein CSASVIWVNEQFF.